The TCR beta chain under discussion was sequenced for a study of blood T cell repertoires in COVID-19. Study-wide background: The origin of the acute and convalescent COVID-19 samples was the United States, Italy and Spain.

CDR1 is SGHDT and CDR2 is YYEEEE in the germline V gene. Germline trimming cut 4 bases from V and 9 bases from J; bases unmatched to any gene: 1. The CDR3 contains 12 residues. The data were produced by immunoSEQ multiplex PCR, yet TCRdb's version contains in-frame clones alone and is incomplete. Of around 100,000 clones listed, about nine tenths are singletons. The sequence was obtained from a man aged 50 or older with acute or convalescent COVID-19. This chain joins TRBV5-6 and TRBJ2-1, with 10 nucleotides matching TRBD2. Sequenced input: peripheral blood. The CDR3 bases are TGTGCCAGCAGCCGGACTAGCGGTGAGCAGTTCTTC. This sequence encodes CASSRTSGEQFF.